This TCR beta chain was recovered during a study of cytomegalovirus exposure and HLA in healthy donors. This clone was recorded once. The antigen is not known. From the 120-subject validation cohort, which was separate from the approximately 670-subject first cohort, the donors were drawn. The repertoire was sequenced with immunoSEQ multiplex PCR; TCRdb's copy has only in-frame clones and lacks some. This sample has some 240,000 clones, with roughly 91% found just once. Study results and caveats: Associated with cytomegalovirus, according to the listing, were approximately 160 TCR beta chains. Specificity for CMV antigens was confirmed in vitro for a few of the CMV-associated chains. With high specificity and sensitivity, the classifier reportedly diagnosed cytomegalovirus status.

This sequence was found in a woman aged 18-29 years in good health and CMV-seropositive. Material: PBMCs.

CDR3 region: CASSIQGPGSGNTIYF. The CDR3 region has the DNA TGTGCCAGCAGCATACAGGGGCCAGGCTCTGGAAACACCATATATTTT. The chain joins TRBV9 to TRBJ1-3, with 7 positions matching TRBD1. Losses at the gene ends were 4 bases for V and 0 bases for J; bases not matched to a gene: 7. CDR3 length equals 16 residues. Germline CDR1 SGDLS, CDR2 YYNGEE.